This TCR beta chain was found in a study of blood T cells in healthy people across ages. PCR was performed a second time for about 7 to 11 cycles using a sample-barcoded 5' primer and a J-beta primer mix. A single record per CDR3 protein comes from TCRdb applying MiXCR to the 5' RACE reads. The table includes around 1,000,000 distinct CDR3 sequences, roughly a quarter detected once. Unmatched junction bases numbered 14, after V lost 2 bases and J lost 5 bases. CDR3 size: 17 residues. The germline CDR1 and CDR2 sequences are SGHRS and YFSETQ. These data are also associated with another study on T cells of mothers and their children. That publication notes: Reverse transcription into cDNA received all extracted RNA, at about 1.5 ug per 15 ul. The overlap seen between related mothers and children slightly exceeded that of unrelated pairs, though not significantly.

The chain recombines TRBV5-1 with TRBJ2-7; TRBD1 matches 9 bases. The sequence was collected from a girl under 10 years old in good health. Sequencing was carried out using blood. CDR3 nucleotides: TGCGCCAGCAGCTTCACTGGTTTCGGGACAGGGAAGAACGAGCAGTACTTC. It codes for CASSFTGFGTGKNEQYF.